This T cell receptor beta chain was identified in a study of blood T cell repertoires in COVID-19 (dated by TCRdb to 2020 to 2022). Notes on the research overall: Collaborator samples came from the United States, Italy and Spain and covered acute and convalescent phases of COVID-19. The material from the prospective study consisted of cDNA or gDNA derived from T cells, B-cell-depleted T cells, or PBMCs. Deeply sampled blood TCRbeta repertoires from subjects exposed to, actively infected with, or recovered from COVID-19 were included in the dataset. The repertoires were made available in a free public database intended to serve as a resource for research on the immune response to SARS-CoV-2. The samples were drawn from two sources: the first 160 participants of the ongoing ImmuneRACE study, and over 1,000 subjects contributed by 6 global collaborators. A de-identified subject ID, COVID-19 status, age in years and sex were almost always included in the sample metadata. Where HLA class I and class II types were available, the types were taken from metadata supplied by the sample provider, not from assay-based typing.

Inclusive of the bounding cysteine and phenylalanine, the CDR3 is 16 residues long. The CDR3 DNA has 48 bases and is translated from base 1. Reading the germline V gene gives CDR1 SGHVS and CDR2 FQNEAQ. Compared with germline, V lacks 1 base and J lacks 4 bases; bases without a gene match: 4. Participants in the prospective study were enrolled through a virtual design, were aged about 18 to 90 years, and lived in roughly 24 United States geographic areas. In the prospective study, cohorts were assigned on the basis of participant-reported clinical history obtained from a screening survey and a study questionnaire. In the prospective study, mobile phlebotomists collected whole blood, serum and a nasopharyngeal or oropharyngeal swab from each participant. Additional blood draws and questionnaires over a 2-month period could optionally be provided by prospective study participants. Before DNA extraction, prospective study blood samples were shipped either frozen or at room temperature.

General conclusions and limits of the study: Clinical and demographic metadata were provided uncurated, with the amount varying by source and participant.

This clone was detected only a few times. Its antigen remains undetermined. No qualities accompany the bases; no much larger clone lies one base away. TCRbeta CDR3 regions were amplified from genomic DNA using the immunoSEQ Assay, a bias-controlled multiplex PCR. The paper's processing steps were these. Within the assay, amplification of reference gene primers was used to estimate how many nucleated cells each sample contained. Sequence reads were collapsed and filtered to measure the absolute abundance of every unique TCRbeta CDR3 rearrangement. For each sample, productive Simpson clonality was calculated as the square root of Simpson's diversity index over productive rearrangements. TCRdb took over this immuneACCESS table, retaining in-frame rearrangements with V and J assigned. Such tables are incomplete; in checked studies, under half of the missing clones stem from an unresolved V gene, and the remainder is unexplained. The V and J calls and clone size are taken from that table; D and trimming were inferred from the DNA. Across this sample there are 400,000 or so clones, with roughly 86% seen only once. Roughly 2% of the sample is taken by the ten largest.

The sequence was collected from a woman in her 40s with acute COVID-19. The rearrangement joined TRBV7-8 to TRBJ2-2; 9 central nucleotides agree with TRBD2. Sample: PBMCs or T cells enriched from blood (not recorded which). The sequence in DNA is TGTGCCAGCAGCTTAGTTGGCGGGGGGGCCACCGGGGAGCTGTTTTTT. This encodes CASSLVGGGATGELFF.